These 7 T cell receptor beta chains were all obtained from the same sample, sequenced in a study of response to subunit inactivated influenza vaccine. MiXCR was run by TCRdb on the RT-PCR reads, yielding one entry per CDR3 protein. This sample has roughly 650,000 distinct CDR3 sequences, with 12% to 15% found just once. The sequences come from PBMCs from blood, collected 14 days before vaccination. These receptors all come from a man aged 45 to 65 who received an inactivated influenza vaccine.

The sample holds many counts of this clonotype. This chain links TRBV20-1 with TRBJ2-3; 9 bases fit TRBD2. V shed 6 bases, J shed 2 bases, and the junction held 9 bases outside the gene matches. Germline CDR1 reads DFQATT; CDR2 reads SNEGSKA (reference sequence). The CDR3 loop spans 15 amino acids. Here the CDR3 DNA reads TGCAGTGCACGAGGCCTAGCGGGAATCACAGATACGCAGTATTTT. Residues: CSARGLAGITDTQYF.

V is TRBV7-2 and J is TRBJ2-1, with TRBD2 matching 9 bases. The CDR3 is made up of 16 amino acids. V dropped 5 bases and J dropped 2; count of bases not matched to a gene: 7. Germline lookup yields CDR1 SGHTA and CDR2 FQGNSA. CDR3 sequence: CASSAGGAGTYNEQFF. Here the CDR3 DNA reads TGTGCCAGCAGCGCGGGGGGGGCCGGTACCTACAATGAGCAGTTCTTC.

The table lists this clonotype with a few counts. The CDR3 sequence is CSASLMGITYGYTF. The DNA of the CDR3 is TGCAGTGCTAGTTTGATGGGGATTACCTATGGCTACACCTTC. The chain joins TRBV20-1 to TRBJ1-2; D unresolved. Trimming left V 3 bases short and J 4 bases short, with 15 bases between. The CDR3 is made up of 14 amino acids. Germline CDR1 DFQATT, CDR2 SNEGSKA (reference sequence).

The rearrangement joins TRBV28 to TRBJ2-7; 7 bases are shared with TRBD1. Germline lookup yields CDR1 MDHEN and CDR2 SYDVKM. The CDR3 covers 14 residues. Trimming took 2 bases from V and 3 from J; bases not matched to a gene: 4. The CDR3 here is CASSLGDRYYEQYF. The DNA for the CDR3 is TGTGCCAGCAGTTTAGGGGACAGATACTACGAGCAGTACTTC. The whole variable domain, filled in from reference TRBV28 and TRBJ2-7, reads DVKVTQSSRYLVKRTGEKVFLECVQDMDHENMFWYRQDPGLGLRLIYFSYDVKMKEKGDIPEGYSVSREKKERFSLILESASTNQTSMYLCASSLGDRYYEQYFGPGTRLTVT.

J is TRBJ2-5 and V is TRBV4-2; D ambiguous. The CDR3 contains 14 residues. V lost 4 bases and J lost 5, with 14 bases in between. Germline V gives CDR1 LGHNA, CDR2 YNFKEQ. Here the CDR3 DNA reads TGTGCCAGCAGCCCAAGGCAAAGGGCGGAGACCCAGTACTTC. This encodes CASSPRQRAETQYF.

With respect to this clonotype: A much larger clone is a single base away; this may be a read error. This chain joins TRBV20-1 and TRBJ2-7; a possible D gene is TRBD2 (6 bases). Trimming took 1 base from V and 6 from J, leaving 19 bases between them. Germline CDR1 reads DFQATT; CDR2 reads SNEGSKA (reference sequence). CDR3 length: 15 amino acids. Here the CDR3 DNA reads TGCAGTGCTAGAGGTTATCTATCGGGAGAACGCGAGCAGTACTTC. It specifies CSARGYLSGEREQYF.

This clonotype has at least ten counts. The CDR3 is CASTLTGQPTDTQYF. In DNA, the CDR3 is TGCGCCAGCACCCTCACCGGACAGCCCACAGATACGCAGTATTTT. The chain has TRBV5-1 and TRBJ2-3; possible D gene TRBD1, 6 bases. This CDR3 spans 15 amino acids. V gave up 6 bases and J gave up 2 bases, with 16 bases separating them. CDR1 and CDR2 from the germline V gene are SGHRS and YFSETQ.